This paragraph covers one TCR beta chain sequence. Its cognate antigen has yet to be identified. One base away there is no much larger clone; base qualities are not given. The sample is drawn from a study of blood T cell repertoires in COVID-19 (dated by TCRdb to 2019 to 2021). Regarding the research as a whole: The collaborator samples originated in the United States, Italy and Spain and spanned the acute and convalescent phases of COVID-19. The material from the prospective study consisted of cDNA or gDNA derived from T cells, B-cell-depleted T cells, or PBMCs. Subjects who had been exposed to COVID-19, were actively infected with it, or had recovered from it provided the deeply sampled blood TCRbeta repertoires that made up the dataset. The repertoires were released in a freely available public database meant as a resource for research on the immune response to SARS-CoV-2. The samples were drawn from the first 160 participants of the ongoing ImmuneRACE study and from under 1,500 subjects provided by 6 global collaborators. A de-identified subject ID, COVID-19 status, age in years and sex were almost always included in the sample metadata. Where available, HLA class I and class II types were taken from metadata supplied by the sample provider and were not determined by assay-based typing. Results and caveats for the whole study, not just this receptor: Clinical and demographic metadata were provided uncurated, with the amount varying by source and participant.

Collaborating institutions collected whole blood in K2EDTA tubes following their own protocols. For TCRbeta analysis, collaborators shipped samples as frozen whole blood, isolated PBMCs, or DNA extracted from either of those sample types. The CDR3 numbers 14 residues from cysteine through phenylalanine. Left in the record is the CDR3 DNA by itself, 42 bases read in frame from the first base. The V end gives up 8 bases and the J end 5 bases, leaving 9 bases in the junction not matched to a gene. CDR1 and CDR2 (KGHSH, LQKENI) derive from the germline V gene. TCRbeta CDR3 regions were amplified from genomic DNA by means of the immunoSEQ Assay, a bias-controlled multiplex PCR. Concerning the study's data processing: Nucleated cell counts per sample were estimated from amplification of reference gene primers within the assay. To quantify the absolute abundance of each unique TCRbeta CDR3 rearrangement, sequence reads were collapsed and filtered. For each sample, productive Simpson clonality was calculated as the square root of Simpson's diversity index over productive rearrangements. The table comes from immuneACCESS by way of TCRdb, which keeps in-frame sequences with V and J called. Part of the clones is missing from these tables; in studies checked, under half for an unresolved V gene and the rest for unknown reasons. The D gene and trimming were derived from the DNA, and the V and J assignments and clone size from that table. This sample has about 260,000 clones in its table, and approximately 84% of those were observed once. The ten largest clones represent 8.6% of the sample.

The rearranged segments are TRBV18 and TRBJ1-1, with TRBD1 identical over 9 junction bases. What was sequenced was peripheral blood. The clonotype comes from a human donor in a cohort sampled during active COVID-19. The bases are TGTGCCAGCACAGAACAGGGGGCGAGGACTGAAGCTTTCTTT. Its product reads: CASTEQGARTEAFF.